The sequence of this T cell receptor (beta chain) was determined in a study of blood T cell repertoires in COVID-19 (dated by TCRdb to the early 2020s). With respect to the entire study: Samples covering the acute and convalescent phases of COVID-19 were provided by collaborators in the United States, Italy and Spain. The repertoires were made available in a free public database intended to serve as a resource for research on the immune response to SARS-CoV-2. Where available, HLA class I and class II types were taken from metadata supplied by the sample provider and were not determined by assay-based typing. The sample metadata nearly always contained a de-identified subject ID, COVID-19 status, age in years and sex. The samples were drawn from two sources: the first 160 participants of the ongoing ImmuneRACE study, and 950 to 1,500 subjects contributed by 6 global collaborators. The dataset comprised deeply sampled blood TCRbeta repertoires from subjects exposed to, actively infected with, or recovered from COVID-19. The material from the prospective study consisted of cDNA or gDNA derived from T cells, B-cell-depleted T cells, or PBMCs.

To note about this clone: Which antigen it targets is not known. Base qualities are not recorded, but no much larger clone differs from it by a single base.

TCRbeta CDR3 regions were amplified from genomic DNA by means of the immunoSEQ Assay, a bias-controlled multiplex PCR. In the original analysis: The number of nucleated cells in each sample was estimated by amplification of reference gene primers within the assay. To quantify the absolute abundance of each unique TCRbeta CDR3 rearrangement, sequence reads were collapsed and filtered. Productive Simpson clonality was computed per sample as the square root of Simpson's diversity index over productive rearrangements. TCRdb took over this immuneACCESS table, retaining in-frame rearrangements with V and J assigned. Such tables are incomplete; in checked studies, under half of the missing clones stem from an unresolved V gene, and the remainder is unexplained. That table is the source of V, J and clone size, and D and trimming were worked out from the DNA. The sample profile shows 200,000 to 250,000 clones; more than 80% of them were found once. The leading ten clones occupy 1.3% of the sample.

In Seattle, one collaborating source enrolled patients while the infection was active and tracked those patients longitudinally over the course of disease. Each collaborating institution followed its own protocols to collect whole blood in K2EDTA tubes. For TCRbeta analysis, collaborators shipped samples as frozen whole blood, isolated PBMCs, or DNA extracted from either of those sample types. Overall study outcomes, separate from this receptor: The quantity of clinical and demographic metadata differed by source and by participant and was supplied without curation.

The germline V gene sets CDR1 to SGHRS and CDR2 to YFSETQ. V is clipped by 0 bases and J by 1 base, and the sequence between their germline boundaries is 8 bases long. The CDR3 covers 14 residues, taking in both the cysteine and the phenylalanine. CDR3 DNA only is kept here, 42 bases in frame from base 1. Here the chain combines TRBV5-1 and TRBJ2-7; the D segment could be TRBD2, given 5 matching bases. Sequencing used peripheral blood. The TCR originated in a woman in her 30s with COVID-19, enrolled during active disease. The sequence in DNA is TGCGCCAGCAGCTTGGAGACGGGGTCCTACGAGCAGTACTTC. Translated, this gives CASSLETGSYEQYF.